The next 28 T cell receptor beta chains were all read from a single sample in a study of graft-versus-host responses after intestinal transplantation (dated by TCRdb to about 2021). Libraries were constructed by the immunoSEQ multiplex PCR assay. In TCRdb, the immuneACCESS table is reduced to in-frame sequences with V and J assigned. These tables do not hold every clone; where another copy was compared, an unresolved V gene accounts for under half, and the others remain unexplained. Across this sample there are some 9,800 clones, with 90% to 95% seen only once. The top ten constitute approximately 2.3% of the sample. The sequencing here drew on PBMCs, taken approximately 47 days after intestinal transplant. Every receptor here comes from a human patient who received an intestinal transplant, so some T cells may come from the graft donor.

V and J are TRBV21-1 and TRBJ2-7; the D call of TRBD1 is as the table states it, not checked on the DNA. TRBV21-1 counts as a pseudogene. This CDR3 spans 14 amino acids. The CDR3 nucleotides read TGTGCCAGCAGCAAAGCTGGCAGGGATTACGAGCAGTACTTC. It yields the protein CASSKAGRDYEQYF.

The V call is TRBV5-1, the J call TRBJ2-3, with 14 positions matching TRBD2. CDR1 SGHRS and CDR2 YFSETQ come from the germline V gene. V lost 4 bases, J lost 4 bases, and 11 bases stayed unmatched. This CDR3 has 18 amino acids. The CDR3 sequence: CASSLQRLAGGLSDTQYF. The CDR3 nucleotides read TGCGCCAGCAGCCTCCAGCGACTAGCGGGGGGGCTTTCAGATACGCAGTATTTT.

The chain uses TRBV2 and TRBJ2-7, with no clear D. The V end lost 1 base, the J end lost 2 bases, and 6 bases lay between the germline ends. The length of the CDR3 is 13 residues. CDR1 SNHLY and CDR2 FYNNEI come from the germline V gene. The CDR3 DNA is TGTGCCAGCAGTGAAGACGGCCCCTACGAGCAGTACTTC. This encodes CASSEDGPYEQYF.

This rearrangement joins TRBV29-1 to TRBJ2-7, with 9 bases matching TRBD2. The CDR3 sequence is 15 residues long. Unmatched junction bases numbered 11, after V lost 4 bases and J lost 4 bases. Looked up from germline, CDR1 is SQVTM and CDR2 is ANQGSEA. The DNA for the CDR3 is TGCAGCGTTGGCCCCAGCGGGAGGAGGAGGTACGAGCAGTACTTC. It codes for CSVGPSGRRRYEQYF.

This chain uses TRBV28 with TRBJ2-7, with D tentatively TRBD2 (6 bases). V lost 7 bases and J 1 base, leaving 14 bases between the germline ends. Germline CDR1 reads MDHEN; CDR2 reads SYDVKM. This CDR3 comprises 14 residues. In DNA, the CDR3 is TGTGCCAGCACCACTCTGGAGGGTTCCTACGAGCAGTACTTC. Protein sequence: CASTTLEGSYEQYF.

The chain couples TRBV6-5 to TRBJ2-7; maybe TRBD2 (6 bases). The CDR3 extends over 13 amino acids. The germline CDR1 and CDR2 sequences are MNHEY and SVGAGI. V was clipped by 6 bases and J by 7 bases, with 16 bases between them. The CDR3 reads CASRRLVYPEQYF. The CDR3 DNA sequence: TGTGCCAGCAGAAGACTAGTCTACCCGGAGCAGTACTTC.

This chain links TRBV5-6 with TRBJ2-7; 9 nucleotides agree with TRBD1. V trimming: 6 bases; J trimming: 4 bases; junction bases outside the gene matches: 5. Germline lookup yields CDR1 SGHDT and CDR2 YYEEEE. The CDR3 loop spans 13 amino acids. The CDR3 reads CASKPGTGYEQYF. CDR3 DNA: TGTGCCAGCAAACCCGGGACAGGGTACGAGCAGTACTTC.

The gene calls are TRBV29-1 and TRBJ1-3; 10 bases fit TRBD1. The CDR3 has 16 amino acids. V lost 0 bases to trimming and J lost 7 bases; unmatched junction nucleotides: 9. Per the germline V gene, CDR1 is SQVTM and CDR2 is ANQGSEA. The CDR3 protein is CSVEDPGTGVENTIYF. CDR3 DNA: TGCAGCGTTGAAGATCCCGGGACAGGGGTTGAGAACACCATATATTTT.

In its sample, this clone was seen a few times. The rearrangement uses TRBV10-1 and TRBJ2-3; 8 nucleotides line up with TRBD2. CDR3 length: 14 residues. CDR1 is WNHNN and CDR2 is SYGVQD in the germline V gene (reference sequence). Trimming cost V 3 bases and J 2 bases; bases outside gene matches: 1. The CDR3 region has the DNA TGCGCCAGCAGTGACGGGAGGGCCACAGATACGCAGTATTTT. Its protein product is CASSDGRATDTQYF.

The CDR3: CASSQDIGLAGMEDNEQFF. CDR3 nucleotide sequence: TGCGCCAGCAGCCAAGATATCGGACTAGCGGGAATGGAAGACAATGAGCAGTTCTTC. V gene TRBV4-1 combines with J gene TRBJ2-1; 12 nucleotides line up with TRBD2. CDR1 and CDR2 (germline): MGHRA, YSYEKL. Trimming took 0 bases from V and 5 from J; bases not matched to a gene: 11. The CDR3 totals 19 residues.

The chain combines TRBV19 with TRBJ2-1, with D uncertain. Germline CDR1 reads LNHDA; CDR2 reads SQIVND (reference sequence). The CDR3 spans 13 residues. V shed 5 bases and J shed 5 bases, with 10 bases lying between them. The CDR3 DNA is TGTGCCAGTAGTTTGGGTCTCCACAATGAGCAGTTCTTC. Its protein is CASSLGLHNEQFF.

The chain has TRBV6-1 and TRBJ2-5; 13 positions match TRBD2. V was clipped by 6 bases and J by 1 base; unmatched bases: 2. The CDR3 is 15 residues long. Germline CDR1 and CDR2: MNHNS and SASEGT. This CDR3 is CASSGLAGAQETQYF. CDR3 sequence (DNA): TGTGCCAGCAGCGGACTAGCGGGGGCCCAAGAGACCCAGTACTTC.

The chain combines TRBV11-2 with TRBJ1-3, with TRBD1 identical over 7 bases. V was pared by 5 bases and J by 2 bases, with 3 bases of the junction left unmatched. The CDR3 sequence is 14 residues long. Germline V gene sequence: CDR1 SGHAT, CDR2 FQNNGV. This chain's CDR3 is CASSDGTAGNTIYF. CDR3 DNA sequence: TGTGCCAGCAGCGACGGGACAGCTGGAAACACCATATATTTT. The variable domain in full, with the rest retrieved from reference TRBV11-2 and TRBJ1-3, is EAGVAQSPRYKIIEKRQSVAFWCNPISGHATLYWYQQILGQGPKLLIQFQNNGVVDDSQLPKDRFSAERLKGVDSTLKIQPAKLEDSAVYLCASSDGTAGNTIYFGEGSWLTVV.

The chain couples TRBV5-4 to TRBJ1-2; TRBD1 matches 8 bases. V was pared by 4 bases and J by 8 bases, with 10 bases of the junction left unmatched. The CDR3 spans 14 residues. The V gene's germline CDR1 is SGHNT and CDR2 YYREEE (reference sequence). CDR3: CASSRIGTGYGYTF. DNA of the CDR3: TGTGCCAGCAGCCGCATCGGGACAGGCTACGGCTACACCTTC.

With regard to this clone: The junction departs from germline at one end; a sequencing error may be responsible. The chain recombines TRBV28 with TRBJ2-7; a weak D match, TRBD1 (5 bases). The CDR3 loop spans 14 amino acids. Germline values: CDR1 MDHEN, CDR2 SYDVKM. The CDR3 sequence is CASSLWGLTYEQYF. CDR3 coding DNA: TGTGCCAGCAGTCTATGGGGCCTAACCTACGAGCAGTACTTC.

The chain combines TRBV11-2 with TRBJ2-1; D is uncertain. Germline loops: CDR1 SGHAT, CDR2 FQNNGV. Trimming stripped 4 bases from V and 1 base from J, with 11 bases between. The CDR3 contains 15 residues. CDR3 bases: TGTGCCAGCAGCTCCATTCGTGGTTCCTACAATGAGCAGTTCTTC. This encodes CASSSIRGSYNEQFF. Complete variable domain (other parts from reference TRBV11-2 and TRBJ2-1): EAGVAQSPRYKIIEKRQSVAFWCNPISGHATLYWYQQILGQGPKLLIQFQNNGVVDDSQLPKDRFSAERLKGVDSTLKIQPAKLEDSAVYLCASSSIRGSYNEQFFGPGTRLTVL.

The J gene is TRBJ2-1, the V gene TRBV11-2; D gene ambiguous. CDR3 length equals 12 residues. Trimming left V 5 bases short and J 1 base short, with 3 bases between. Germline values: CDR1 SGHAT, CDR2 FQNNGV. CDR3 protein: CASSGSYNEQFF. CDR3 sequence (DNA): TGTGCCAGCAGCGGGTCCTACAATGAGCAGTTCTTC.

V usage is TRBV2 and J usage is TRBJ2-7, with TRBD1 matching over 7 bases. CDR3 length: 16 amino acids. Losses at the gene ends were 4 bases for V and 3 bases for J; bases not matched to a gene: 12. Per the germline V gene, CDR1 is SNHLY and CDR2 is FYNNEI. In DNA form, the CDR3 reads TGTGCCAGCAGTGGGGCCCCAGGGGGAACTCTCTACGAGCAGTACTTC. Its translation is CASSGAPGGTLYEQYF.

This chain links TRBV27 with TRBJ2-5, with a possible D match to TRBD1 (5 bases). The CDR3 length is 18 residues. V was shortened by 3 bases and J by 0 bases, with 20 bases between the two germline ends. Germline CDR1 reads MNHEY; CDR2 reads SMNVEV (reference sequence). The CDR3: CASSLDRLGQGNQETQYF. The CDR3 DNA reads TGTGCCAGCAGTTTGGACCGTTTGGGCCAGGGCAACCAAGAGACCCAGTACTTC.

V usage is TRBV29-1 and J usage is TRBJ1-2; D is ambiguous. The CDR3 consists of 10 residues. CDR1 is SQVTM and CDR2 is ANQGSEA in the germline V gene. The V and J ends lost 5 bases and 6 bases respectively, with 7 bases between them. The CDR3 DNA follows: TGCAGCGTTTCAAGCAATGGCTACACCTTC. Amino acids: CSVSSNGYTF.

The V and J genes are TRBV29-1 and TRBJ2-3; 9 nucleotides line up with TRBD2. This CDR3 has 16 amino acids. V lost 2 bases and J lost 2; bases outside the gene matches: 8. Germline CDR1 is SQVTM and CDR2 is ANQGSEA. The CDR3 sequence: CSVEPWLAGNTDTQYF. CDR3 sequence (DNA): TGCAGCGTTGAACCTTGGCTAGCGGGGAACACAGATACGCAGTATTTT.

Details on this clone: Additional DNA sequences in this sample encode the identical CDR3. The chain is built from TRBV6-1 and TRBJ2-5; 11 bases align to TRBD2. The CDR3 length is 15 residues. Trimming took 3 bases from V and 1 from J; bases not matched to a gene: 1. Germline CDR1 reads MNHNS; CDR2 reads SASEGT. For the CDR3, the DNA is TGTGCCAGCAGTGAGCTAGCGGGGGGCCAAGAGACCCAGTACTTC. Protein product: CASSELAGGQETQYF.

The rearrangement uses TRBV19 and TRBJ2-1, with D unclear. Germline assignment: CDR1 LNHDA and CDR2 SQIVND (reference sequence). The CDR3 covers 15 residues. V was pared by 2 bases and J by 4 bases, with 12 bases between. CDR3 region: CASSIIFDIYNEQFF. The CDR3 DNA sequence: TGTGCCAGTAGTATAATCTTCGACATATACAATGAGCAGTTCTTC. The variable domain in full, with the rest retrieved from reference TRBV19 and TRBJ2-1, is DGGITQSPKYLFRKEGQNVTLSCEQNLNHDAMYWYRQDPGQGLRLIYYSQIVNDFQKGDIAEGYSVSREKKESFPLTVTSAQKNPTAFYLCASSIIFDIYNEQFFGPGTRLTVL.

The chain is built from TRBV9 and TRBJ2-7; TRBD1 matches at 11 bases. This CDR3 is 16 amino acids long. Germline V gene lookup returns CDR1 SGDLS and CDR2 YYNGEE. J lost 3 bases, V lost 4 bases, and 9 bases had no gene match. The CDR3 loop reads CASSPTPGQGVYEQYF. CDR3 coding DNA: TGTGCCAGCAGCCCAACCCCGGGACAGGGGGTCTACGAGCAGTACTTC.

The chain uses TRBV7-2 and TRBJ2-7, with D maybe TRBD2 (6 bases). Germline values: CDR1 SGHTA, CDR2 FQGNSA. This CDR3 is 13 amino acids long. The V gene lost 4 bases and the J gene lost 3 bases, with 10 bases spanning the gap. This CDR3 is CASSSTGDYEQYF. DNA for the CDR3: TGTGCCAGCAGCTCAACGGGAGACTACGAGCAGTACTTC.

This rearrangement joins TRBV13 to TRBJ1-5; no definite D call. The germline V gene encodes CDR1 PRHDT and CDR2 FYEKMQ (reference sequence). The CDR3 has 12 amino acids. Trimming removed 1 base at V and 5 bases at J, with 3 bases between. The DNA for the CDR3 is TGTGCCAGCAGCTTAGCCCATCAGCCCCAGCATTTT. It specifies CASSLAHQPQHF.

As for this clone: The sample carries other DNA sequences with the same CDR3. V is TRBV29-1 and J is TRBJ1-2; D is possibly TRBD1 (5 bases). Germline loops: CDR1 SQVTM, CDR2 ANQGSEA. The CDR3 totals 14 residues. V lost 7 bases to trimming and J lost 2 bases, with 17 bases between them. CDR3 nucleotides: TGCAGCGCGGGAGGGCGGGGGGAAAACTATGGCTACACCTTC. Protein: CSAGGRGENYGYTF.

This clone was detected only a few times. Other nucleotide sequences in the sample specify the same CDR3. The chain links TRBV20-1 to TRBJ1-1; no firm D call. There are 10 residues in the CDR3. Germline V gene sequence: CDR1 DFQATT, CDR2 SNEGSKA (reference sequence). DNA of the CDR3: TGCAGCGTGGGTGACACTGAAGCTTTCTTT. Translation: CSVGDTEAFF.